This T cell receptor (beta chain) was documented in a study of blood T cell repertoires in COVID-19. Data came from immunoSEQ multiplex PCR; TCRdb stores just in-frame clones and leaves some out. The table shows 370,000 or so clones, with about 89% occurring only once. This CDR3 contains 15 residues. Germline CDR1 reads PRHDT; CDR2 reads FYEKMQ (reference sequence). The V end lost 5 bases, the J end lost 0 bases, and 11 bases lay between the germline ends. Sequenced: PBMCs or T cells enriched from blood (not recorded which). This clonotype was sampled from a man aged 30-40 years who had recovered from COVID-19. The chain has TRBV13 and TRBJ2-1; perhaps TRBD2 as D (5 bases). The CDR3 protein is CASSPAGGSYNEQFF. The DNA of the CDR3 is TGTGCCAGCAGCCCCGCAGGAGGCTCCTACAATGAGCAGTTCTTC.